Below, 25 T cell receptor beta chains from the same sample are listed, as sequenced in a study of PD-1 blockade in classical Hodgkin lymphoma. Time point described: cycle 4 day 1 (C4D1), after 5 to 7 weeks of nivolumab. The patients all showed relapse after autologous stem cell transplantation, while their brentuximab vedotin exposure varied. Researchers used magnetic negative selection to pull out pure CD4+ T cells from thawed PBMCs. Profiling relied on immunoSEQ multiplex PCR, and the TCRdb table lists in-frame clones only, not all of them. This sample has about 28,000 clones, with 65% to 80% found just once. The sample consisted of CD4+ T cells from blood, taken before the fourth cycle of nivolumab. These receptors originate from a human donor with classical Hodgkin lymphoma.

The genes are TRBV4-2 and TRBJ1-2; D is undetermined. V shed 0 bases and J shed 7 bases, with 6 bases lying between them. This CDR3 spans 12 amino acids. Germline V lookup: CDR1 LGHNA, CDR2 YNFKEQ. The DNA of the CDR3 is TGTGCCAGCAGCCAAGACGCAGGTGGCTACACCTTC. The encoded protein is CASSQDAGGYTF.

The chain recombines TRBV27 with TRBJ2-7, with D perhaps TRBD2 (6 bases). The CDR3 covers 14 residues. Germline-derived CDR1 and CDR2 are MNHEY and SMNVEV (reference sequence). Trimming took off 3 bases at V and 9 bases at J, with 18 bases between the two ends. CDR3 nucleotide sequence: TGTGCCAGCAGTTTTTCCGGGACTCCAACTCTGCAGTACTTC. Its translation: CASSFSGTPTLQYF.

The chain recombines TRBV18 with TRBJ1-5; the D is unclear. The CDR3 runs to 16 residues. Germline V gene sequence: CDR1 KGHSH, CDR2 LQKENI. Trimming left V 2 bases short and J 0 bases short, with 11 bases between. The DNA for the CDR3 is TGTGCCAGCTCACCAGTTGCGGGTCATAGCAATCAGCCCCAGCATTTT. Translated: CASSPVAGHSNQPQHF.

This rearrangement joins TRBV6-5 to TRBJ1-3, with D possibly being TRBD1 (6 bases). The length of the CDR3 is 14 residues. Germline CDR1 and CDR2: MNHEY and SVGAGI. V shed 6 bases and J shed 0 bases, with 9 bases lying between them. The CDR3 sequence is CASSRDISGNTIYF. The CDR3 DNA sequence: TGTGCCAGCAGCCGGGACATCTCTGGAAACACCATATATTTT.

The rearrangement links TRBV11-2 to TRBJ2-1; 9 bases match TRBD2. CDR3 size: 17 residues. Germline V lookup: CDR1 SGHAT, CDR2 FQNNGV. Unmatched junction bases numbered 14, after V lost 4 bases and J lost 7 bases. The CDR3 spells CASSSPRLAGFENEQFF. The DNA of the CDR3 is TGTGCCAGCAGCTCGCCGCGGCTAGCGGGGTTTGAGAATGAGCAGTTCTTC.

Written as DNA, the CDR3 is TGTGCCAGCAGTTGGGGACTAGCGGGAGTCAATGAGCAGTTCTTC. Residues: CASSWGLAGVNEQFF. This chain links TRBV6-5 with TRBJ2-1, with 14 nucleotides matching TRBD2. The V segment lost 4 bases and the J segment 6 bases; nucleotides outside the gene matches: 2. The length of the CDR3 is 15 residues. Germline assignment: CDR1 MNHEY and CDR2 SVGAGI.

This sequence joins TRBV18 and TRBJ1-5, with 9 bases matching TRBD1. J lost 4 bases, V lost 2 bases, and 3 bases had no gene match. CDR1 is KGHSH, CDR2 LQKENI, per germline. This CDR3 has 15 residues. Here the CDR3 DNA reads TGTGCCAGCTCACCATCAGGGACAGGGAATCAGCCCCAGCATTTT. Its translation is CASSPSGTGNQPQHF.

This chain joins TRBV29-1 and TRBJ2-7; D possibly corresponds to TRBD2 (7 bases). The V gene's germline CDR1 is SQVTM and CDR2 ANQGSEA. The CDR3 spans 13 residues. V lost 4 bases, J lost 3 bases, and 13 bases lay in between. Here the CDR3 reads CSVGRGGHYEQYF. In DNA form, the CDR3 reads TGCAGCGTTGGTAGGGGGGGGCACTACGAGCAGTACTTC.

This clone was seen a handful of times. V gene TRBV19 combines with J gene TRBJ1-5; D not certain. V dropped 9 bases and J dropped 0 bases, with 9 bases sitting between them. Germline V gives CDR1 LNHDA, CDR2 SQIVND (reference sequence). This CDR3 is built from 13 residues. This CDR3 is CASTDYSNQPQHF. DNA for the CDR3: TGTGCCAGCACGGATTATAGCAATCAGCCCCAGCATTTT.

The V gene is TRBV7-6, the J gene TRBJ2-5; 10 bases are a match to TRBD2. Germline V lookup: CDR1 SGHVS, CDR2 FNYEAQ. The ends lost 7 bases at V and 1 base at J; junction bases unmatched: 9. CDR3 length equals 16 residues. The CDR3 protein is CASTTRASGGQETQYF. The CDR3 DNA sequence: TGTGCCAGCACCACCCGGGCTAGCGGGGGCCAAGAGACCCAGTACTTC.

The chain recombines TRBV6-1 with TRBJ2-7; D gene unclear. CDR1 and CDR2 from the germline V gene are MNHNS and SASEGT. Between the trimmed V and J ends, which lost 5 bases and 3 bases, there was a span of 14 bases. CDR3 length equals 14 residues. The CDR3 reads CASSRMPVLYEQYF. The CDR3 DNA sequence: TGTGCCAGCAGTAGGATGCCGGTGCTCTACGAGCAGTACTTC.

This clone was found a few times. V usage is TRBV5-1 and J usage is TRBJ1-2; 7 nucleotides align to TRBD1. The CDR3 has 14 residues. Unmatched junction bases numbered 4, after V lost 5 bases and J lost 0 bases. Germline CDR1 and CDR2: SGHRS and YFSETQ. CDR3 protein: CASSRDSPNYGYTF. CDR3 DNA: TGCGCCAGCAGTAGGGACAGTCCTAACTATGGCTACACCTTC.

The chain couples TRBV9 to TRBJ1-3; 7 bases match TRBD1. With 3 bases clipped from V and 6 bases from J, the junction kept 3 bases outside the gene matches. The CDR3 has 13 amino acids. Germline CDR1 is SGDLS and CDR2 is YYNGEE. CDR3 sequence: CASSDQGENTIYF. The CDR3 DNA follows: TGTGCCAGCAGCGACCAGGGGGAAAACACCATATATTTT.

This clone was found a few times. This rearrangement joins TRBV7-6 to TRBJ2-1; 11 bases fit TRBD2. V gave up 7 bases and J gave up 4 bases; unmatched junction bases: 6. The CDR3 covers 15 residues. Germline CDR1 SGHVS, CDR2 FNYEAQ. This CDR3 reads CASTPGLAGYNEQFF. CDR3 DNA sequence: TGTGCCAGCACCCCCGGACTAGCGGGTTACAATGAGCAGTTCTTC.

CDR3 bases: TGTGCCACCAGCAGTATAGAGGGACGAAACTATGGCTACACCTTC. Amino acids: CATSSIEGRNYGYTF. The V call is TRBV15, the J call TRBJ1-2, with D tentatively TRBD1 (5 bases). The germline V gene encodes CDR1 LNHNV and CDR2 YYDKDF (reference sequence). V lost 3 bases and J lost 2, with 13 bases in between. This CDR3 has 15 amino acids.

The chain joins TRBV9 to TRBJ2-1, with D tentatively TRBD1 or TRBD2 (5 bases each). Trimming took off 2 bases at V and 5 bases at J, with 11 bases between the two ends. The CDR3 consists of 14 residues. Germline-derived CDR1 and CDR2 are SGDLS and YYNGEE. The CDR3: CASSVGARNNEQFF. CDR3 DNA: TGTGCCAGCAGCGTCGGGGCCAGGAACAATGAGCAGTTCTTC.

The chain couples TRBV7-9 to TRBJ2-7; the match to TRBD1 covers 10 bases. CDR1 is SEHNR, CDR2 FQNEAQ, per germline (reference sequence). Losses at the gene ends were 3 bases for V and 4 bases for J; bases not matched to a gene: 6. CDR3 size: 15 residues. Written as DNA, the CDR3 is TGTGCCAGCAGCTTCCCCGGGACAGGGGTTTACGAGCAGTACTTC. The encoded protein is CASSFPGTGVYEQYF.

CDR3 bases: TGTGCCAGCAGCTTAGGGGGACTAGCGGGAGAGCAAGAGACCCAGTACTTC. Amino acids: CASSLGGLAGEQETQYF. The chain combines TRBV11-3 with TRBJ2-5, with 14 bases matching TRBD2. The CDR3 spans 17 residues. CDR1 SGHNT and CDR2 YENEEA come from the germline V gene. V dropped 1 base and J dropped 2; count of bases not matched to a gene: 3.

The chain has TRBV6-6 and TRBJ1-5; tentative D call: TRBD1 (6 bases). Trimming took off 2 bases at V and 8 bases at J, with 13 bases between the two ends. Germline-derived CDR1 and CDR2 are MNHNY and SVGAGI (reference sequence). CDR3 length: 14 amino acids. CDR3 nucleotides: TGTGCCAGCAGTTACGTCGGGGGGCGCGAGCCCCAGCATTTT. Translation gives CASSYVGGREPQHF.

This chain links TRBV7-6 with TRBJ1-1; 9 nucleotides match TRBD1. The germline gives CDR1 SGHVS, CDR2 FNYEAQ. The CDR3 runs 15 residues. Trimming removed 2 bases from V and 7 bases from J; junction bases left unmatched: 8. CDR3 nucleotides: TGTGCCAGCAGCTTAACACCGGGACAGGGAGTTGAAGCTTTCTTT. Protein product: CASSLTPGQGVEAFF.

The V and J genes are TRBV11-2 and TRBJ2-7, with 8 nucleotides matching TRBD1. This CDR3 is built from 15 residues. The J segment lost 2 bases and the V segment lost 6 bases, leaving 9 bases of the junction unmatched. Per germline, CDR1 SGHAT and CDR2 FQNNGV. CDR3 sequence: CASRHLRGPPYEQYF. In DNA form, the CDR3 reads TGTGCCAGCAGGCACCTCAGGGGGCCGCCCTACGAGCAGTACTTC.

The chain links TRBV15 to TRBJ1-2; TRBD1 agrees at 7 bases. There are 15 residues in the CDR3. Germline V gene lookup returns CDR1 LNHNV and CDR2 YYDKDF (reference sequence). V shed 5 bases, J shed 3 bases, and the junction held 9 bases outside the gene matches. The CDR3 sequence: CATSALRTGYYGYTF. The CDR3 DNA reads TGTGCCACCAGCGCCCTTCGGACAGGCTACTATGGCTACACCTTC.

The V gene is TRBV10-2, the J gene TRBJ1-1; maybe TRBD1 (6 bases). V gave up 8 bases and J gave up 5 bases, with 21 bases separating them. CDR1 and CDR2 (germline): WSHSY, SAAADI. CDR3 length: 15 residues. As DNA, the CDR3 is TGCGCCAGCCAGGGGTACAGGGATCGAAGGACTGAAGCTTTCTTT. Amino acids: CASQGYRDRRTEAFF.

This sequence joins TRBV15 and TRBJ1-5, with D possibly TRBD1 on 6 matching bases. Trimming took 0 bases from V and 0 from J, leaving 12 bases between them. CDR3 length equals 17 residues. Germline CDR1 is LNHNV and CDR2 is YYDKDF (reference sequence). The CDR3 region is CATSRELPGASNQPQHF. In DNA form, the CDR3 reads TGTGCCACCAGCAGAGAACTTCCAGGGGCTAGCAATCAGCCCCAGCATTTT.

By sample share, this clone is medium-sized (0.01 to 0.1%). The chain couples TRBV7-8 to TRBJ1-5; D ambiguous. V was shortened by 1 base and J by 3 bases, with 4 bases between the two germline ends. CDR3 length: 13 residues. Germline V gives CDR1 SGHVS, CDR2 FQNEAQ. CDR3 loop: CASSLGYNQPQHF. CDR3 coding DNA: TGTGCCAGCAGCTTAGGGTACAATCAGCCCCAGCATTTT.